This T cell receptor beta chain stems from a study of identical twins. Germline lookup yields CDR1 MNHNY and CDR2 SVGAGI (reference sequence). The CDR3 has 13 amino acids. Trimming stripped 8 bases from V and 6 bases from J, with 17 bases between. In TCRdb, the 5' RACE reads were re-called with MiXCR into one record per CDR3 protein. The table records some 260,000 distinct CDR3 sequences, over 13% of them present only once. General study findings and limits: Out-of-frame sharing of TCR alpha in monozygotic twins was underestimated by models. For cord blood, abundant beta clonotypes had fewer insertions, unlike memory repertoires, which showed none.

This clonotype turned up a few times. As yet, its antigen is unknown. The chain employs TRBV6-6 and TRBJ2-7, with D possibly matching TRBD1 (5 bases). The clonotype comes from a woman aged 18-29 years in good health. The material sequenced was memory (CD45RO+) T cells sorted from blood. The CDR3 here is CASRRAGFLEQYF. In nucleotides, the CDR3 is TGTGCCAGCCGACGGGCAGGGTTCCTCGAGCAGTACTTC.